This TCR beta chain was sequenced in a study of cytomegalovirus exposure and HLA in healthy donors. This clone was seen more than once but under ten times. Germline V CDR1 and CDR2: MNHEY, SVGAGI. CDR3 length: 13 amino acids. V shed 7 bases and J shed 5 bases, with 15 bases lying between them. PCR primers comprised 60 Vbeta and 13 Jbeta primers. Profiled with immunoSEQ multiplex PCR; TCRdb holds only in-frame clones, not every one. The sample holds over 100,000 clones, approximately 74% seen once. The chain combines TRBV6-5 with TRBJ2-7, with a weak D call TRBD1 (5 bases). The clonotype comes from a male donor in good health and CMV-seronegative. Source material: PBMCs. The CDR3 DNA is TGTGCCAGCAACGGACGACAGAGACACGAGCAGTACTTC. Translated: CASNGRQRHEQYF.